The sequence of this T cell receptor (beta chain) was determined in a study of identifying expanded T cells in peripheral blood. This CDR3 has 15 residues. Germline V gives CDR1 SGDLS, CDR2 YYNGEE. Trimming left V 0 bases short and J 5 bases short, with 11 bases between. Study results and limitations: Differentially abundant clones: roughly 1.2 between replicates, about 16 at around 14 days, 18 to 20 at four.

Collection occurred without any documented infections or immune events in donors. TCRdb's table, derived via immunoSEQ multiplex PCR, lists solely in-frame clones and lacks some. This sample carries about 81,000 clones, around 83% of them seen once, and the ten largest clones take roughly a fifth. On this clone itself: Antigen specificity is unknown.

Sequencing was done on a sample of blood. The TCR was taken from a person between 18 and 69 years old in good health. This chain connects TRBV9 to TRBJ1-4; the D gene is possibly TRBD1 (5 bases). The DNA for the CDR3 is TGTGCCAGCAGCGTAGGCGCAGGGAGGAATGAAAAACTGTTTTTT. Translating it yields CASSVGAGRNEKLFF.